The clone carrying this TCR beta chain occurred a few times. Its target is unknown. A multiplex PCR was run with 60 Vbeta primers and 13 Jbeta primers. Sequenced by immunoSEQ multiplex PCR; TCRdb stores in-frame clones only, minus some. The data hold about 160,000 clones, with approximately 82% observed a single time. The data originate from a study of cytomegalovirus exposure and HLA in healthy donors. Study summary: The study's early data release held some 85 million unique TCRs from HLA-typed donors. Overall study results and limits: Several of the most significant clusters were apparently associated with common viral pathogens in a later analysis. A later analysis found that most CMV-associated TCR beta chains appeared HLA-restricted.

The CDR3 has 16 residues. Germline V gene sequence: CDR1 MRHNA, CDR2 SNTAGT. V lost 0 bases, J lost 4 bases, and 4 bases stayed unmatched. The chain joins TRBV6-4 to TRBJ2-3; 10 positions agree with TRBD2. The sample taken for sequencing was PBMCs. This TCR was recovered from a male donor in good health and CMV-seronegative. The CDR3 sequence: CASSDSAGGQADTQYF. CDR3 DNA: TGTGCCAGCAGTGACTCAGCGGGGGGGCAAGCAGATACGCAGTATTTT.